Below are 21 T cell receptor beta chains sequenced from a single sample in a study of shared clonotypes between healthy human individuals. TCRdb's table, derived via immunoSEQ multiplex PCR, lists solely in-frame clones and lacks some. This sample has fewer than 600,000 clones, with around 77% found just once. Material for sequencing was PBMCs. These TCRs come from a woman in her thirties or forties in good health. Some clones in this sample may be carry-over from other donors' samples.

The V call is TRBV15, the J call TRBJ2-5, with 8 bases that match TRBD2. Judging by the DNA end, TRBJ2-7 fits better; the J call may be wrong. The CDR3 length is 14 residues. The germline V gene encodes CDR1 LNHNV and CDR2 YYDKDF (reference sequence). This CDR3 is CATSRTSGEGEQYF. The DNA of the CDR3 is TGTGCCACCAGCAGAACTAGCGGAGAGGGCGAGCAGTACTTC.

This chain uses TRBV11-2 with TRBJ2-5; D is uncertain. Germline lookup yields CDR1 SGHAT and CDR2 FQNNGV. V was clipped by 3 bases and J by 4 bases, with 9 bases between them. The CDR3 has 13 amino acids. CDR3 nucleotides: TGTGCCAGCAGCTTTCGGTCTCGAGAGACCCAGTACTTC. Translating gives CASSFRSRETQYF.

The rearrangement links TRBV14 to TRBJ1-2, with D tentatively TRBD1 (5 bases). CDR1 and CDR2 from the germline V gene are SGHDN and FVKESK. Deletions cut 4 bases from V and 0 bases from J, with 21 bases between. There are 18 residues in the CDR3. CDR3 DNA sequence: TGTGCCAGCAGCCCCCTGGGGGTAGGACTTGGGGCTAACTATGGCTACACCTTC. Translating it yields CASSPLGVGLGANYGYTF.

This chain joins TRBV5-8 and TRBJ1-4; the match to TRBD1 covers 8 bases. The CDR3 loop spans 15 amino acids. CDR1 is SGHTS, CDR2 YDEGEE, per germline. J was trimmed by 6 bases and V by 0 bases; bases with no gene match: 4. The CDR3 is CASSLAGGLDEKLFF. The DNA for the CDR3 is TGTGCCAGCAGCTTGGCAGGGGGCTTGGATGAAAAACTGTTTTTT.

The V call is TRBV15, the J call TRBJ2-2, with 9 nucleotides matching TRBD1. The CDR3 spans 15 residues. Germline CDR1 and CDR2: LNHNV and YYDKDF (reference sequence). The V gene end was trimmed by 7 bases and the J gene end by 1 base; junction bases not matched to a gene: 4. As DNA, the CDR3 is TGTGCCACCATCCAGGACAGGGGGAACACCGGGGAGCTGTTTTTT. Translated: CATIQDRGNTGELFF.

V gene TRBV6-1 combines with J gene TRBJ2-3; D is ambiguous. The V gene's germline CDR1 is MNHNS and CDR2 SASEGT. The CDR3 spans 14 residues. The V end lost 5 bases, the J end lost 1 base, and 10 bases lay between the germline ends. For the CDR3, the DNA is TGTGCCAGCAGTCCTGGACGAGGCACAGATACGCAGTATTTT. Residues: CASSPGRGTDTQYF.

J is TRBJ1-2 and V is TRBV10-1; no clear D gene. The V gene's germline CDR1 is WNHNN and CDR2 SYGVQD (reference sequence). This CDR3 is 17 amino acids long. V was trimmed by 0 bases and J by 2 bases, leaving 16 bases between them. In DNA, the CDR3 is TGCGCCAGCAGTGAGTCTTCCACGGGTGGGCTGAACTATGGCTACACCTTC. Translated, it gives CASSESSTGGLNYGYTF.

The CDR3, as DNA: TGTGCCAGCAGCTCCCGAGGACACAGCAACACCGGGGAGCTGTTTTTT. Translation gives CASSSRGHSNTGELFF. The chain uses TRBV7-9 and TRBJ2-2; perhaps TRBD1 as D (5 bases). Between the trimmed V and J ends, which lost 4 bases and 2 bases, there was a span of 14 bases. CDR3 length: 16 residues. In germline, CDR1 is SEHNR, CDR2 FQNEAQ (reference sequence).

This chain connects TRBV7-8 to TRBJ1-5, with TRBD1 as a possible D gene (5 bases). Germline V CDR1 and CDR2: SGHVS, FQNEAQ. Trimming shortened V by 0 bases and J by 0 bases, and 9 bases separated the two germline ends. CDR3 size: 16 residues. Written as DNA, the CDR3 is TGTGCCAGCAGCTTAGCCAGGGACTATAGCAATCAGCCCCAGCATTTT. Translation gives CASSLARDYSNQPQHF.

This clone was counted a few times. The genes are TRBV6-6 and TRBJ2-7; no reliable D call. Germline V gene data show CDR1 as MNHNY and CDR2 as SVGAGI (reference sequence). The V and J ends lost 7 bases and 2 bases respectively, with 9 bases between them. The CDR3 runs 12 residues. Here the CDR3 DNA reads TGTGCCAGCAACTCACGAACCTACGAGCAGTACTTC. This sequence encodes CASNSRTYEQYF.

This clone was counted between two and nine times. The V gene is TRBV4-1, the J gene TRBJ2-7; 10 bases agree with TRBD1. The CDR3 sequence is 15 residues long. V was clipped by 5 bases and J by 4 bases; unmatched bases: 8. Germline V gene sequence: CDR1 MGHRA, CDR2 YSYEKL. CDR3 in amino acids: CASSSPGQGTYEQYF. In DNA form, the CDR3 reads TGCGCCAGCAGCAGTCCGGGACAGGGGACGTACGAGCAGTACTTC.

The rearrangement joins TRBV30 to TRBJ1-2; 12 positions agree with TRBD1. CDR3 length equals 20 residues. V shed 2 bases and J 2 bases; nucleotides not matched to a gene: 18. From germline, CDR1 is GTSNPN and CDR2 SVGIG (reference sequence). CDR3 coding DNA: TGTGCCTGGAGTAGACATACTACCGGGACAGGGGGCCTAAAAAACTATGGCTACACCTTC. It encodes CAWSRHTTGTGGLKNYGYTF.

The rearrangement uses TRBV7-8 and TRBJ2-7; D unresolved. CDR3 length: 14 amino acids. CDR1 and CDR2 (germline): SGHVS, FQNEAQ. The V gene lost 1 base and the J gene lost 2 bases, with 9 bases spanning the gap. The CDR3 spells CASSLGVGAYEQYF. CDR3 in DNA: TGTGCCAGCAGCTTAGGGGTAGGCGCCTACGAGCAGTACTTC.

The CDR3 loop is CASSETSNHNEQFF. In DNA, the CDR3 is TGTGCCAGCAGTGAGACTAGTAACCACAATGAGCAGTTCTTC. V and J are TRBV6-1 and TRBJ2-1; weak D call: TRBD2 (6 bases). The CDR3 runs to 14 residues. CDR1 MNHNS and CDR2 SASEGT come from the germline V gene. Trimming shortened V by 3 bases and J by 5 bases, and 11 bases separated the two germline ends.

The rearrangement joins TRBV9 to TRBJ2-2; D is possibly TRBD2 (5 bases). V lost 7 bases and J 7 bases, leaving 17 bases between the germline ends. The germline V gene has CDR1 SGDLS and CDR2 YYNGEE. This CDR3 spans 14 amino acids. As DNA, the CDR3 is TGTGCCAGCGGACCGATCAACCGGGGCGGGGAGCTGTTTTTT. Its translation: CASGPINRGGELFF. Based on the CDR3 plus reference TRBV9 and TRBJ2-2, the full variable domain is DSGVTQTPKHLITATGQRVTLRCSPRSGDLSVYWYQQSLDQGLQFLIQYYNGEERAKGNILERFSAQQFPDLHSELNLSSLELGDSALYFCASGPINRGGELFFGEGSRLTVL.

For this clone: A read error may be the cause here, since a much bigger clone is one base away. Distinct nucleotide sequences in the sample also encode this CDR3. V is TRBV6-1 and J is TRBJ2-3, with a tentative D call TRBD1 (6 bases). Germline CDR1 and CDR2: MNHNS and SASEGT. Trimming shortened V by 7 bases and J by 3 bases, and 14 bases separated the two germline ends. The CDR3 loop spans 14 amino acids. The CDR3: CASNRALGTDTQYF. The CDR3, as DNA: TGTGCCAGCAACAGGGCCCTGGGAACAGATACGCAGTATTTT.

CDR3 amino acids: CASSIEQGQRQETQYF. For the CDR3, the DNA is TGTGCCAGCAGTATCGAACAGGGACAACGCCAAGAGACCCAGTACTTC. The chain carries TRBV28 and TRBJ2-5, with a tentative D call TRBD1 (6 bases). The germline V gene has CDR1 MDHEN and CDR2 SYDVKM. V was trimmed by 5 bases and J by 1 base, leaving 17 bases between them. The CDR3 extends over 16 amino acids.

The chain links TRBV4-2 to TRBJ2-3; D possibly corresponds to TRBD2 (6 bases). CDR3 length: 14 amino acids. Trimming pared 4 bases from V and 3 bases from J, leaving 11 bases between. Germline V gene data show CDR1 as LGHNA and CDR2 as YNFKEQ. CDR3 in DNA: TGTGCCAGCAGCCTGGGTCTAGCGACAGATACGCAGTATTTT. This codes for CASSLGLATDTQYF.

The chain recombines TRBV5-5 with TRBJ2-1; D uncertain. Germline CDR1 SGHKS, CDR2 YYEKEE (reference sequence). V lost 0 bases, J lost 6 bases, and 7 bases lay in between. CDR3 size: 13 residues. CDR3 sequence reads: CASSLGDGNEQFF. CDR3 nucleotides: TGTGCCAGCAGCTTGGGCGATGGCAATGAGCAGTTCTTC. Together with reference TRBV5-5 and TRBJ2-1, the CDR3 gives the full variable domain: DAGVTQSPTHLIKTRGQQVTLRCSPISGHKSVSWYQQVLGQGPQFIFQYYEKEERGRGNFPDRFSARQFPNYSSELNVNALLLGDSALYLCASSLGDGNEQFFGPGTRLTVL.

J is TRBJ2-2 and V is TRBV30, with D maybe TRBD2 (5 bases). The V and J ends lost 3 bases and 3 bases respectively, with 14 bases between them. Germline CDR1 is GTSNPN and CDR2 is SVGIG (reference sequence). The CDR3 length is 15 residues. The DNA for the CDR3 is TGTGCCTGGAGGGATTCGGACTCCCACACCGGGGAGCTGTTTTTT. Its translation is CAWRDSDSHTGELFF.

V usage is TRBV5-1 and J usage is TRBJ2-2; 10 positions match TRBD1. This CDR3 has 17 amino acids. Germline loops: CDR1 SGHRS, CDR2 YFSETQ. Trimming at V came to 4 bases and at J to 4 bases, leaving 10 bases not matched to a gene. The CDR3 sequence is CASSRALGQGITGELFF. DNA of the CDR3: TGCGCCAGCAGCCGCGCCCTGGGACAGGGGATCACCGGGGAGCTGTTTTTT. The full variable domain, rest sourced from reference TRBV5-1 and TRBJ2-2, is KAGVTQTPRYLIKTRGQQVTLSCSPISGHRSVSWYQQTPGQGLQFLFEYFSETQRNKGNFPGRFSGRQFSNSRSEMNVSTLELGDSALYLCASSRALGQGITGELFFGEGSRLTVL.